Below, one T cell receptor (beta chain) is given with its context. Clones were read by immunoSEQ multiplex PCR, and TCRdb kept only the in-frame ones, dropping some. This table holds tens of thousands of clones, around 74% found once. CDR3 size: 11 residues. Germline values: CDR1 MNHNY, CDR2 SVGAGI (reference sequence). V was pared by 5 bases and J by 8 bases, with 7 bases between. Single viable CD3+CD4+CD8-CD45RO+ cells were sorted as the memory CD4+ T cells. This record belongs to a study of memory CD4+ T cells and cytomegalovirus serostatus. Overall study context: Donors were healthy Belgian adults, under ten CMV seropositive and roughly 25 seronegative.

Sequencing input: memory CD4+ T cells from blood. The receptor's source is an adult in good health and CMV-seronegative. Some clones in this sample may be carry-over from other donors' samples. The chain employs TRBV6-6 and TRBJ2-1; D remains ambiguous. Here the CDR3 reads CASSLKDEQFF. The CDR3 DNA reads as TGTGCCAGCAGTCTGAAGGATGAGCAGTTCTTC.